Listed below are T cell receptor beta chains from one sample, sequenced in a study of blood T cell repertoires in COVID-19. TCRdb keeps only in-frame clones here, not all; method: immunoSEQ multiplex PCR. The sample yields hundreds of thousands of clones, 83% seen once. The specimen sequenced was peripheral blood. These receptors came from a woman under 40 with COVID-19, enrolled during active disease. CDR3s include the opening cysteine and the closing phenylalanine or tryptophan.

v_gene: TRBV5-1
j_gene: TRBJ2-5
CDR3aa: CASSPRFYDQETQYF

v_gene: TRBV5-4
j_gene: TRBJ2-1
CDR3aa: CASSLTSGSYNEQFF

v_gene: TRBV19
j_gene: TRBJ2-7
CDR3aa: CASTGVAISEQYF

v_gene: TRBV24-1
j_gene: TRBJ2-1
CDR3aa: CATQPGGGGYNEQFF

v_gene: TRBV6-6
j_gene: TRBJ2-4
CDR3aa: CASSYRGQVGNIQYF

v_gene: TRBV19
j_gene: TRBJ2-1
CDR3aa: CASSPRGLAAHNEQFF

v_gene: TRBV15
j_gene: TRBJ2-7
CDR3aa: CATSRDLGGAMSDEQYF

v_gene: TRBV11-3
j_gene: TRBJ2-7
CDR3aa: CASSASGGTYEQYF

v_gene: TRBV10-3
j_gene: TRBJ1-5
CDR3aa: CAISEVGDGNQPQHF

v_gene: TRBV28
j_gene: TRBJ1-2
CDR3aa: CASFGTGGNYGYTF

v_gene: TRBV19
j_gene: TRBJ2-7
CDR3aa: CASSILLRAREQYF

v_gene: TRBV30
j_gene: TRBJ2-2
CDR3aa: CAWSRGEYTGELFF

v_gene: TRBV12-3/TRBV12-4
j_gene: TRBJ1-2
CDR3aa: CASSLNRGYGYTF

v_gene: TRBV19
j_gene: TRBJ2-7
CDR3aa: CASSGSERGEAYEQYF

v_gene: TRBV27
j_gene: TRBJ1-1
CDR3aa: CASSPNPYTGAFF

v_gene: TRBV7-6
j_gene: TRBJ1-2
CDR3aa: CASSPGTGEGGYTF

v_gene: TRBV2
j_gene: TRBJ2-1
CDR3aa: CASSRHLQEQFF

v_gene: TRBV18
j_gene: TRBJ2-1
CDR3aa: CASSLVAGVEQFF

v_gene: TRBV30
j_gene: TRBJ2-7
CDR3aa: CAWSVVPGGYEQYF

v_gene: TRBV12-3/TRBV12-4
j_gene: TRBJ2-1
CDR3aa: CASTRGSGYEQFF

v_gene: TRBV10-3
j_gene: TRBJ2-2
CDR3aa: CAISGTGTQNTGELFF

v_gene: TRBV4-1
j_gene: TRBJ2-5
CDR3aa: CASSREDNPPVETQYF

v_gene: TRBV6-1
j_gene: TRBJ1-3
CDR3aa: CASSEVWPGNTIYF

v_gene: TRBV3-1/TRBV3-2
j_gene: TRBJ2-7
CDR3aa: CASSTTDGGDEQYF

v_gene: TRBV3-1/TRBV3-2
j_gene: TRBJ2-3
CDR3aa: CASSQDRASGGLSTDTQYF

v_gene: TRBV18
j_gene: TRBJ1-1
CDR3aa: CASTLGGTENTEAFF

v_gene: TRBV30
j_gene: TRBJ2-6
CDR3aa: CAWSVRGYGGGANVLTF

v_gene: TRBV5-1
j_gene: TRBJ2-3
CDR3aa: CASSLELAGETDTQYF

v_gene: TRBV5-6
j_gene: TRBJ2-5
CDR3aa: CASSLVRTPTQYF

v_gene: TRBV7-7
j_gene: TRBJ2-1
CDR3aa: CASSPTSGRSYNEQFF

v_gene: TRBV6-2/TRBV6-3
j_gene: TRBJ2-7
CDR3aa: CASSLRLAGGPYF

v_gene: TRBV11-2
j_gene: TRBJ1-2
CDR3aa: CASSFIGPGGYGYTF

v_gene: TRBV4-3
j_gene: TRBJ2-1
CDR3aa: CASSHGQGTENEQFF

v_gene: TRBV2
j_gene: TRBJ1-5
CDR3aa: CASSGGGLINQPQHF

v_gene: TRBV5-4
j_gene: TRBJ1-2
CDR3aa: CASNLDSNYGYTF

v_gene: TRBV28
j_gene: TRBJ2-7
CDR3aa: CASSFNYEQYF